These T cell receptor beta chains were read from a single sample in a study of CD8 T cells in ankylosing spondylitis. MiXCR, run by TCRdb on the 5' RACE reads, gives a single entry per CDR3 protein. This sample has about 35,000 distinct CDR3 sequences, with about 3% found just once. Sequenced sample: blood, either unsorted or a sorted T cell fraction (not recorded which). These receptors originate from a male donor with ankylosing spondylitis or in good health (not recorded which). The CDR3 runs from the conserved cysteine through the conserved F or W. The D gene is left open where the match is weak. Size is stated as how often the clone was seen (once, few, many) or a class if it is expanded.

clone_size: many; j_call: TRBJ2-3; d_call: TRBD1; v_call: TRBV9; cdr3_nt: TGTGCCAGCAGCGTCAGACAGGGCGACACAGATACGCAGTATTTT; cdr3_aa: CASSVRQGDTDTQYF
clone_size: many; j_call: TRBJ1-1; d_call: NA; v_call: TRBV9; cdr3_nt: TGTGCCAGCAGCGTAAAAGGGTCCACTGAAGCTTTCTTT; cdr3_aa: CASSVKGSTEAFF
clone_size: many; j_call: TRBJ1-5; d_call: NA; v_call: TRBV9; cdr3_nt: TGTGCCAGCAGCGTAACTGTACTCGGGCCGCCCCAGCATTTT; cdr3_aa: CASSVTVLGPPQHF
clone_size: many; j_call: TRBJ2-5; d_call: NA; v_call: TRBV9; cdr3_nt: TGTGCCAGCAGCACTCGCTCCGGGTTTCAAGAGACCCAGTACTTC; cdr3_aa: CASSTRSGFQETQYF
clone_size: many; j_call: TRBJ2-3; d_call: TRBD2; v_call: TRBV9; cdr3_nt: TGTGCCAGCAGCGTAGACGGACCGGGAGGGCAGTTAGATACGCAGTATTTT; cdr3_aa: CASSVDGPGGQLDTQYF
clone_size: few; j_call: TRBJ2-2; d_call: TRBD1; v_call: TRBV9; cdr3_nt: TGTGCCAGCAGCGTAGAAGGGGGCAGGAACGGGGAGCTGTTTTTT; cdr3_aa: CASSVEGGRNGELFF
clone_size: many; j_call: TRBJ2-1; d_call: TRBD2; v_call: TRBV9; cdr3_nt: TGTGCCAGCAGCGCCGCGGGGGGGACCCACAATGAGCAGTTCTTC; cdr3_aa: CASSAAGGTHNEQFF
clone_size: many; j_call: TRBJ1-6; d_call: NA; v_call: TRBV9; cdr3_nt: TGTGCCAGCAGCGTAGGGGTAGCCTATAATTCACCCCTCCACTTT; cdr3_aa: CASSVGVAYNSPLHF
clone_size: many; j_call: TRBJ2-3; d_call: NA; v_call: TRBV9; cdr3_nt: TGTGCCAGCAGCGTAGTGGGAAGCTCAGATACGCAGTATTTT; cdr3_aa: CASSVVGSSDTQYF
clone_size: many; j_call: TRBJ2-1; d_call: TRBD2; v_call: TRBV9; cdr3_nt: TGTGCCAGCAGCCCCTACGGACTAGCGGATACGGGGAATGAGCAGTTCTTC; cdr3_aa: CASSPYGLADTGNEQFF
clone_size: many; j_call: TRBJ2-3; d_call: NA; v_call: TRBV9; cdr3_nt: TGTGCCAGCAGCGTCAGCGGCTACACAGATACGCAGTATTTT; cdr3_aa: CASSVSGYTDTQYF